This TCR beta chain was captured in a study of CD8 T cells in Susac syndrome. Sequencing of TCR beta was undertaken in CD8+ and CD4+ T cells derived from blood. Negative magnetic isolation gave CD8+ and CD4+ cells; FACS enriched CD8+ TEMRA. The RNA, roughly 0.5 to 1 ug, was put through reverse transcription using random hexamers. Amplification of TCR beta CDR3 across 54 Vbeta and 13 Jbeta was performed with immunoSEQ multiplex PCR. Via MiXCR, TCRdb re-called the immunoSEQ multiplex PCR reads, giving one row per CDR3 protein. Counted here are about 300,000 distinct CDR3 sequences, about 90% occurring once; the ten biggest clones make up roughly 0.07%. The CDR3 runs 15 residues. Trimming pared 6 bases from V and 0 bases from J, leaving 15 bases between. The germline CDR1 and CDR2 sequences are DFQATT and SNEGSKA (reference sequence).

This clonotype was obtained from a human donor with multiple sclerosis. The chain employs TRBV20-1 and TRBJ2-1, with D possibly TRBD2 on 6 matching bases. Sequences were obtained from CD4+ T cells from PBMCs. The CDR3 DNA sequence: TGCAGTGCCCCAGTCGGGGGTCTCTCCTACAATGAGCAGTTCTTC. This codes for CSAPVGGLSYNEQFF.